The rows below give T cell receptor beta chains drawn from one sample of a study of cytomegalovirus exposure and HLA in healthy donors. TCRdb's copy holds only in-frame clones and misses some; the assay was immunoSEQ multiplex PCR. The table shows about 120,000 clones, with 78% occurring only once. The sequenced sample was PBMCs. The origin of the receptors is a woman in her 30s in good health and CMV-seropositive. The CDR3 runs from the conserved cysteine through the conserved F or W. The order of the fields is D gene, J gene, V gene, CDR3 protein. D genes are given only for firm matches.

>.|TRBJ1-4|TRBV27
CASSPRFATNEKLFF
>TRBD2|TRBJ2-7|TRBV4-1
CASSQVFTSGGYYEQYF
>.|TRBJ2-5|TRBV5-6
CASSLLSWETQYF
>TRBD1|TRBJ1-4|TRBV28
CASSYRQGARQKEKLFF
>TRBD1|TRBJ1-2|TRBV5-4
CASSLGDRGRNYGYTF
>TRBD1|.|TRBV10-3
CAISAPGTGYEQYF
>.|TRBJ1-2|TRBV7-9
CASSFSGTYNYGYTF
>TRBD1|TRBJ2-7|TRBV7-9
CASSLRQGAGEQYF
>TRBD2|TRBJ2-3|TRBV5-4
CASRLAGGRTDTQYF
>.|TRBJ1-2|TRBV6-4
CASSVPGYGYTF
>TRBD1|TRBJ2-2|TRBV4-1
CASSQVGLRDRWPFANTGELFF
>.|TRBJ2-3|TRBV19
CASSIAGLDTQYF
>.|TRBJ1-1|TRBV7-9
CASSPGLMHTEAFF
>TRBD2|TRBJ2-5|TRBV28
CASSAGGRLETQYF
>.|TRBJ1-2|TRBV4-1
CASSQDPRGVGYTF
>TRBD1|TRBJ1-5|TRBV6-1
CASSERQGSFNQPQHF
>TRBD2|TRBJ2-1|TRBV10-3
CAIRMTSGDNEQFF
>.|TRBJ1-5|TRBV2
CASSESRNSNQPQHF
>TRBD1|TRBJ1-4|TRBV6-1
CASRGQGWEKLFF
>TRBD1|TRBJ1-2|TRBV30
CAWTLDRADGYTF
>.|TRBJ1-4|TRBV7-9
CASTQASPNEKLFF
>TRBD1|TRBJ1-2|TRBV4-1
CASSLIGQGYGYTF
>.|TRBJ2-5|TRBV7-2
CASSLRGKETQYF
>.|TRBJ2-7|TRBV2
CASSRDSYEQYF
>TRBD1|TRBJ1-2|TRBV5-5
CASSPTGVRDYGYTF
>.|TRBJ2-1|TRBV7-2
CASSLGPREGEQFF
>.|TRBJ1-2|TRBV7-2
CASRPRTVRYGYTF
>.|TRBJ1-1|TRBV6-5
CASRSGRQNTEAFF
>TRBD1|TRBJ1-5|TRBV7-9
CASSPGQGGNQPQHF
>TRBD1|TRBJ2-1|TRBV6-5
CASRPDRVRGNEQFF
>TRBD1|TRBJ1-5|TRBV10-3
CATGQGLGGNQPQHF
>TRBD1|TRBJ2-7|TRBV27
CASSLRLNRQGYEQYF
>.|TRBJ1-2|TRBV28
CASSLLSGGFYGYTF
>TRBD1|TRBJ2-3|TRBV5-1
CASQLGGSPSTDTQYF
>.|TRBJ1-3|TRBV4-1
CASGGGVFGNTIYF
>TRBD1|TRBJ1-1|TRBV27
CASKLRQGLGTEAFF
>.|TRBJ1-3|TRBV28
CASLGGGNTIYF
>TRBD1|TRBJ2-5|TRBV6-5
CASSPDRLETQYF
>TRBD1|TRBJ2-2|TRBV7-9
CASRNTGTGGRTGELFF
>.|TRBJ1-4|TRBV5-1
CASSLVGQGEKLFF
>.|TRBJ1-5|TRBV10-2
CASSESSGGNQPQHF
>.|TRBJ1-4|TRBV9
CASSVGRRATNEKLFF
>TRBD1|TRBJ1-4|TRBV5-1
CASSSSPARGPGEKLFF
>.|TRBJ1-1|TRBV19
CASSMGGGSLANTEAFF
>.|TRBJ1-2|TRBV7-2
CASSPDSNYGYTF
>TRBD2|TRBJ2-1|TRBV7-3
CASSSTGGGFNEQFF
>TRBD2|TRBJ2-6|TRBV19
CASSIYSGGASGANVLTF
>TRBD1|TRBJ1-1|TRBV30
CAWSVWDSDTEAFF
>.|TRBJ2-3|TRBV19
CASSMGARTDTQYF